The rows below give T cell receptor beta chains drawn from one sample of a study of shared clonotypes between healthy human individuals. The data were produced by immunoSEQ multiplex PCR, yet TCRdb's version contains in-frame clones alone and is incomplete. The table has hundreds of thousands of clones, around two thirds seen once. The specimen sequenced was memory CD4+ T cells sorted from blood. The receptors shown here come from a woman under 40 in good health. Both conserved end residues are part of each CDR3. D genes are given only for firm matches. Where a row states a size, it is once, few, many or the class of an expanded clone; other rows omit it.

v_gene	j_gene	abundance	d_gene	len	CDR3nt	CDR3aa
TRBV4-1	TRBJ2-1	.	TRBD1	18	TGCGCCAGCAGCCAAGTGACCGGGACAGGGGGCCCCGACAATGAGCAGTTCTTC	CASSQVTGTGGPDNEQFF
TRBV10-2	TRBJ1-5	.	TRBD1	16	TGCGCCAGCAGTGATACGGACAGGCCGAGCAATCAGCCCCAGCATTTT	CASSDTDRPSNQPQHF
TRBV6-5	TRBJ1-5	.	.	13	TGTGCCAGCAGTTACGCGGTGGGGCGGCCCCAGCATTTT	CASSYAVGRPQHF
TRBV6-6	TRBJ2-3	.	.	14	TGTGCCAGCAGTTACCTGACTAGCACAGATACGCAGTATTTT	CASSYLTSTDTQYF
TRBV28	TRBJ1-2	.	.	15	TGTGCCAGCAGTTTATCGGGCCCCGCTAACTATGGCTACACCTTC	CASSLSGPANYGYTF
TRBV11-2	TRBJ1-1	.	.	13	TGTGCCAGCAGCTTAGCCGATTTTAGTGCGGCTTTCTTT	CASSLADFSAAFF
TRBV28	TRBJ2-7	.	TRBD2	16	TGTGCCAGCAGGGTCGAAATTGCGGGAGGGCCGTACGAGCAGTACTTC	CASRVEIAGGPYEQYF
TRBV4-1	TRBJ2-7	.	.	16	TGCGCCAGCAGCCAAGTGGGCCAGGGGCGACGATACGAGCAGTACTTC	CASSQVGQGRRYEQYF
TRBV28	TRBJ2-3	.	TRBD2	17	TGTGCCAGCAATGAAGCCCACCGGGAGGATGGAACAGATACGCAGTATTTT	CASNEAHREDGTDTQYF
TRBV2	TRBJ2-3	.	.	15	TGTGCTAGCACAGTCAGACTACCCAGCACAGATACGCAGTATTTT	CASTVRLPSTDTQYF
TRBV5-1	TRBJ2-7	.	.	13	TGCGCCAGCAGCTTGGTTGTGGGACACGAGCAGTACTTC	CASSLVVGHEQYF
TRBV7-2	TRBJ2-1	.	TRBD2	16	TGTGCCAGCAGCTCCCTGCGGGGGGGCTCCTACAATGAGCAGTTCTTC	CASSSLRGGSYNEQFF
TRBV7-2	TRBJ2-1	few	.	13	TGTGCCAGCACCTGGGACAAGTTCACTGAGCAGTTCTTC	CASTWDKFTEQFF
TRBV4-1	TRBJ2-1	.	TRBD2	15	TGCGCCAGCAGCCAACAAAGCGGGGGCTACAATGAGCAGTTCTTC	CASSQQSGGYNEQFF
TRBV5-1	TRBJ2-1	.	.	15	TGCGCCAGCAGCTCCGATCGACCGGAATACAATGAGCAGTTCTTC	CASSSDRPEYNEQFF
TRBV14	TRBJ2-6	once	.	18	TGTGCCAGCAGCCAAGTGACCCTTCGGCGGTCTGGGGCCAACGTCCTGACTTTC	CASSQVTLRRSGANVLTF
TRBV2	TRBJ1-2	.	.	13	TGTGCCAGCAGTGATGTCGGGACTCGCGGCTACACCTTC	CASSDVGTRGYTF
TRBV7-9	TRBJ2-7	once	.	14	TGTGCCAGCAGCTTCGGGCGGGAATCCTACGAGCAGTACTTC	CASSFGRESYEQYF
TRBV4-1	TRBJ2-2	.	TRBD2	14	TGCGCCAGCAGCCTCCGGGGGGATCTAGGGGAGCTGTTTTTT	CASSLRGDLGELFF
TRBV2	TRBJ1-6	few	.	12	TGTGCCCGGGGCGGGGGATTTTCACCCCTCCACTTT	CARGGGFSPLHF
TRBV6-1	TRBJ1-1	.	.	14	TGTGCCAGCAGTGTCATTACGGTCAGCTCTGAAGCTTTCTTT	CASSVITVSSEAFF
TRBV7-3	TRBJ2-1	.	TRBD1	15	TGTGCCAGCAGCCACGGGACAGGCTCCTACAATGAGCAGTTCTTC	CASSHGTGSYNEQFF
TRBV19	TRBJ2-7	.	.	12	TGTGCCAGTAGTAGGACCGGGGACGAGCAGTACTTC	CASSRTGDEQYF
TRBV29-1	TRBJ1-5	few	.	16	TGCAGCGTTGAAGATATCACCACAGGAGTATATCAGCCCCAGCATTTT	CSVEDITTGVYQPQHF
TRBV28	TRBJ2-7	few	.	13	TGTGCCAGCAGTCTCCAGAGCTCCTACGAGCAGTACTTC	CASSLQSSYEQYF
TRBV5-5	TRBJ1-4	.	.	14	TGTGCCAGCAGCTGGGACGCCTCGGCTGAAAAACTGTTTTTT	CASSWDASAEKLFF
TRBV5-1	TRBJ2-5	.	.	13	TGCGCCAGCAGCTCCCCACCGGAAGAGACCCAGTACTTC	CASSSPPEETQYF
TRBV18	TRBJ2-2	.	TRBD2	20	TGTGCCAGCTCACCTGGAGATGGAAGCGGGAGTATTGGCCGCTCCGGGGAGCTGTTTTTT	CASSPGDGSGSIGRSGELFF
TRBV28	TRBJ1-1	many	.	15	TGTGCCAGCAGTTTCGGTCGCCCGGACAGACCTGAAGCTTTCTTT	CASSFGRPDRPEAFF
TRBV5-1	TRBJ1-2	.	.	11	TGCGCCAGCAGCTTGGGTGGCGGCTACACCTTC	CASSLGGGYTF
TRBV25-1	TRBJ2-5	once	.	15	TGTGCCAGCAGTGAGGGGGGGACAGTCCAAGAGACCCAGTACTTC	CASSEGGTVQETQYF
TRBV2	TRBJ2-3	.	.	15	TGTGCCACGAAAGCAACGGGGTCGAGCACAGATACGCAGTATTTT	CATKATGSSTDTQYF
TRBV27	TRBJ2-7	few	.	15	TGTGCCAGCAGTTTATATGGGGGAGGTAACTACGAGCAGTACTTC	CASSLYGGGNYEQYF
TRBV2	TRBJ2-3	.	.	15	TGTGCCAGCAGTGCGTTAAGGATCAGCACAGATACGCAGTATTTT	CASSALRISTDTQYF
TRBV29-1	TRBJ1-3	.	TRBD1	15	TGCAGCGTTGCCCAGGACAGGGCCTCTGGAAACACCATATATTTT	CSVAQDRASGNTIYF
TRBV6-4	TRBJ1-1	once	.	12	TGTGCCAGCAGTGACGGTTACACTGAAGCTTTCTTT	CASSDGYTEAFF
TRBV2	TRBJ1-5	once	.	14	TGTGCCAGCAGTAAACAGGGTAGCAATCAGCCCCAGCATTTT	CASSKQGSNQPQHF
TRBV19	TRBJ2-6	.	.	16	TGTGCCAGTATCAAGGGGGAGTTTACTGGGGCCAACGTCCTGACTTTC	CASIKGEFTGANVLTF
TRBV5-1	TRBJ2-3	few	TRBD2	15	TGCGCCAGCAGAAGGTGGCTAGCGGGCACAGATACGCAGTATTTT	CASRRWLAGTDTQYF
TRBV7-2	TRBJ2-1	.	.	14	TGTGCCAGCAGCCTTCGACACACCTACAATGAGCAGTTCTTC	CASSLRHTYNEQFF
TRBV6-5	TRBJ2-3	.	.	14	TGTGCCAGCAGAAAGGGACCGATCACAGATACGCAGTATTTT	CASRKGPITDTQYF
TRBV6-6	TRBJ1-2	.	.	12	TGTGCCAGCGGTGTTCAGCTTTATGGCTACACCTTC	CASGVQLYGYTF
TRBV18	TRBJ1-4	.	TRBD1	14	TGTGCCAGCTCACCCCGGACAGGGAATGAAAAACTGTTTTTT	CASSPRTGNEKLFF
TRBV28	TRBJ2-4	.	.	16	TGTGCCAGCAGTTCGGCGCGGACACACACGGAAAACATTCAGTACTTC	CASSSARTHTENIQYF
TRBV7-2	TRBJ2-5	.	TRBD1	19	TGTGCCAGCAGCCAGGCCCCCGACAGGGGCCTAGGGCAAAGACAGACCCAGTACTTC	CASSQAPDRGLGQRQTQYF
TRBV9	TRBJ2-5	.	.	15	TGTGCCAGCAGCGTTGGGGGTCCTAATGAAGAGACCCAGTACTTC	CASSVGGPNEETQYF
TRBV4-1	TRBJ1-2	.	TRBD1	14	TGCGCCAGCAGCCACCTAGGGACAGTCTATGGCTACACCTTC	CASSHLGTVYGYTF
TRBV6-1	TRBJ1-2	.	.	12	TGTGCCAGCAGCCGGACAGACTATGGCTACACCTTC	CASSRTDYGYTF
TRBV19	TRBJ1-1	few	.	13	TGTGCCAGTAGTGTAAACAGAAACACTGAAGCTTTCTTT	CASSVNRNTEAFF
TRBV19	TRBJ2-7	.	.	15	TGTGCCAGTAGTATATCTCTTACCACCTCCTACGAGCAGTACTTC	CASSISLTTSYEQYF
TRBV7-9	TRBJ2-7	.	.	15	TGTGCCAGCAGCTCCGGGACTGGAGGCTCCTACGAGCAGTACTTC	CASSSGTGGSYEQYF
TRBV5-1	TRBJ2-7	few	TRBD2	16	TGCGCCAGCAGCTCAAGGACGAGCGGGAGCTCCTACGAGCAGTACTTC	CASSSRTSGSSYEQYF
TRBV19	TRBJ1-3	.	.	15	TGTGCCAGTAGACCAGGGTCCCACTCTGGAAACACCATATATTTT	CASRPGSHSGNTIYF
TRBV30	TRBJ2-6	.	.	15	TGTGCCTGGAGTATACAGAGCTCTGGGGCCAACGTCCTGACTTTC	CAWSIQSSGANVLTF